The sequence of this T cell receptor (beta chain) was determined in a study of molecular identifiers for immune sequencing clone quantification. Study summary: Replicates split RNA from around 20,000 or 100,000 naive CD8 cells five ways, and the researchers sequenced four portions. Study-level results: A single cell's spiked Jurkat TCR RNA was reportedly detectable among 950,000 to 1,000,000 naive cells.

TCRdb redid the calling of the PCR reads with MiXCR, one entry per CDR3 protein. This sample has 400,000 to 600,000 distinct CDR3 sequences, with around 23% found just once. With 7 bases clipped from V and 0 bases from J, the junction kept 8 bases outside the gene matches. CDR1 SQVTM and CDR2 ANQGSEA come from the germline V gene. The CDR3 consists of 14 residues. RNA fractions of 10%, 30% or 50% and roughly 17,000 to 1,100,000 sorted cells were the source of naive CD8 libraries. Sorting captured naive CD8 T cells as CD8+CD4-CCR7+CD45RA+. This clonotype was observed at least ten times. Its target is unknown.

Specimen: naive CD8+ T cells from blood, with Jurkat cell RNA spiked in. Subset given: FACS-sorted CD8+CD4-CCR7+CD45RA+ naive T cells. This sequence originates from a human donor in good health. Some libraries in this study had Jurkat cell RNA spiked in. The chain employs TRBV29-1 and TRBJ1-1, with 7 bases fitting TRBD1. The CDR3 spells CSAGAGQLNTEAFF. DNA for the CDR3: TGCAGCGCCGGAGCGGGACAGCTGAACACTGAAGCTTTCTTT.